This passage covers 21 T cell receptor beta chains from one sample sequenced in a study of early T cells in non-severe SARS-CoV-2 infection. TCRdb reprocessed the 5' RACE reads with MiXCR, giving one entry per CDR3 protein. The repertoire holds under 140,000 distinct CDR3 sequences, with 10% to 15% as singletons. Sample: whole blood, taken at baseline. The receptors shown here come from an adult who was a healthcare worker with PCR-confirmed SARS-CoV-2 infection or an uninfected control (not recorded which).

This clonotype was observed at least ten times. The chain is built from TRBV7-9 and TRBJ2-5; 9 positions agree with TRBD1. The ends lost 5 bases at V and 5 bases at J; junction bases unmatched: 12. CDR3 size: 16 residues. In germline, CDR1 is SEHNR, CDR2 FQNEAQ (reference sequence). The CDR3 here is CASSPAPGQGRETQYF. The CDR3 bases are TGTGCCAGCAGCCCCGCCCCGGGACAGGGAAGGGAGACCCAGTACTTC.

This clonotype has more than one count but fewer than ten. The CDR3 is CASSRPGQGLYEQYF. The CDR3 coding sequence is TGTGCCAGCAGTCGGCCGGGACAGGGCCTCTACGAGCAGTACTTC. The chain combines TRBV7-9 with TRBJ2-7, with 9 positions matching TRBD1. V shed 6 bases, J shed 3 bases, and the junction held 9 bases outside the gene matches. This CDR3 has 15 amino acids. CDR1 is SEHNR, CDR2 FQNEAQ, per germline (reference sequence).

The chain joins TRBV6-6 to TRBJ2-1; 7 bases match TRBD1. Germline CDR1 MNHNY, CDR2 SVGAGI (reference sequence). The CDR3 consists of 15 residues. Trimming removed 7 bases from V and 2 bases from J; junction bases left unmatched: 8. CDR3 in DNA: TGTGCCAGCACCCTGGCCGGGACAGCCTACAATGAGCAGTTCTTC. It is translated as CASTLAGTAYNEQFF.

The sample holds a few counts of this clonotype. The gene calls are TRBV30 and TRBJ1-1; D gene unclear. Trimming left V 1 base short and J 7 bases short, with 10 bases between. The V gene's germline CDR1 is GTSNPN and CDR2 SVGIG (reference sequence). The CDR3 totals 12 residues. The CDR3 bases are TGTGCCTGGAGTGCAACTGTGTTTGAAGCTTTCTTT. Its translation: CAWSATVFEAFF.

This chain joins TRBV27 and TRBJ1-4, with D possibly TRBD1 on 5 matching bases. Germline CDR1 is MNHEY and CDR2 is SMNVEV (reference sequence). V lost 6 bases, J lost 7 bases, and 12 bases lay in between. The CDR3 totals 13 residues. Here the CDR3 reads CASSQTRGEKLFF. The DNA of the CDR3 is TGTGCCAGCAGCCAGACGAGGGGTGAAAAACTGTTTTTT. Supplemented by reference TRBV27 and TRBJ1-4, the full variable domain reads EAQVTQNPRYLITVTGKKLTVTCSQNMNHEYMSWYRQDPGLGLRQIYYSMNVEVTDKGDVPEGYKVSRKEKRNFPLILESPSPNQTSLYFCASSQTRGEKLFFGSGTQLSVL.

The CDR3 region is CASTSPAGGVSQYF. The DNA for the CDR3 is TGTGCCAGCACCTCCCCGGCGGGGGGCGTTTCCCAGTACTTC. The chain links TRBV7-2 to TRBJ2-5; 8 nucleotides align to TRBD2. The CDR3 length is 14 residues. V was clipped by 7 bases and J by 9 bases; unmatched bases: 13. The germline gives CDR1 SGHTA, CDR2 FQGNSA.

This clonotype came up a few times. This chain links TRBV6-5 with TRBJ2-3; D ambiguous. The CDR3 consists of 15 residues. The V and J ends lost 2 bases and 0 bases respectively, with 9 bases between them. Germline V lookup: CDR1 MNHEY, CDR2 SVGAGI. The CDR3 DNA follows: TGTGCCAGCAGTTACACCAGGACCAGCACAGATACGCAGTATTTT. Amino acid sequence: CASSYTRTSTDTQYF.

This clonotype has a count of ten or more. The chain links TRBV7-2 to TRBJ1-5, with unresolved D. The V and J ends lost 2 bases and 2 bases respectively, with 10 bases between them. This CDR3 has 15 amino acids. Germline V gene lookup returns CDR1 SGHTA and CDR2 FQGNSA. The CDR3 region is CASSLWAFGNQPQHF. The CDR3 DNA reads TGTGCCAGCAGCTTATGGGCGTTCGGCAATCAGCCCCAGCATTTT.

This clonotype was seen only a few times. The rearrangement joins TRBV28 to TRBJ2-4; TRBD2 is a possible D gene (6 bases). Trimming removed 6 bases from V and 0 bases from J, with 15 bases in between. From germline, CDR1 is MDHEN and CDR2 SYDVKM. The CDR3 has 16 amino acids. The CDR3 protein is CASRALGGVAKNIQYF. The CDR3 DNA reads as TGTGCCAGCAGGGCTCTGGGGGGTGTAGCCAAAAACATTCAGTACTTC.

This clonotype appeared a few times. This chain connects TRBV2 to TRBJ2-1; 8 bases match TRBD2. Unmatched junction bases numbered 2, after V lost 6 bases and J lost 10 bases. The CDR3 is made up of 11 amino acids. Germline CDR1 SNHLY, CDR2 FYNNEI. The CDR3 region is CASSTSGEQFF. The DNA of the CDR3 is TGTGCCAGCAGCACTAGCGGAGAGCAGTTCTTC.

J is TRBJ1-4 and V is TRBV24-1; a weak D match, TRBD1 (6 bases). Germline V gene data show CDR1 as KGHDR and CDR2 as SFDVKD. This CDR3 has 15 residues. V lost 8 bases and J lost 6, with 18 bases in between. CDR3 sequence: CATILPQGDYEKLFF. The CDR3 nucleotides read TGTGCCACCATCTTACCACAGGGCGACTATGAAAAACTGTTTTTT.

The chain employs TRBV12-3 or TRBV12-4 and TRBJ2-7; TRBD2 matches at 7 bases. With V trimmed by 7 bases and J by 2 bases, 5 bases remained unmatched. CDR3 length equals 13 residues. The CDR3 nucleotides read TGTGCCAGCACCTTGGGGGGGACCTACGAGCAGTACTTC. Protein product: CASTLGGTYEQYF.

The chain carries TRBV2 and TRBJ2-2; 8 bases map to TRBD1. The CDR3 contains 15 residues. Trimming cost V 7 bases and J 0 bases; bases outside gene matches: 4. Germline values: CDR1 SNHLY, CDR2 FYNNEI. CDR3 residues: CASTLQGANTGELFF. The CDR3 region has the DNA TGTGCCAGCACCTTACAGGGGGCGAACACCGGGGAGCTGTTTTTT.

This sequence joins TRBV7-9 and TRBJ2-2; 7 bases agree with TRBD2. CDR3 length: 16 amino acids. With 5 bases clipped from V and 5 bases from J, the junction kept 11 bases outside the gene matches. From germline, CDR1 is SEHNR and CDR2 FQNEAQ (reference sequence). CDR3 bases: TGTGCCAGCAGCCTCCCTCGGGGCGGGGGTACCGGGGAGCTGTTTTTT. Protein: CASSLPRGGGTGELFF.

This clonotype was counted only a few times. J is TRBJ1-5 and V is TRBV20-1, with 10 bases matching TRBD1. Germline CDR1 is DFQATT and CDR2 is SNEGSKA (reference sequence). This CDR3 has 15 residues. The junction had 7 bases not matched to a gene; V was cut back by 3 bases and J by 5 bases. The CDR3 DNA reads as TGCAGTGCTAGGGGGGACAGGGGTGTGGATCAGCCCCAGCATTTT. Amino acids: CSARGDRGVDQPQHF.

The rearrangement uses TRBV29-1 and TRBJ1-1, with 7 bases fitting TRBD1. V lost 8 bases and J lost 0; bases outside the gene matches: 12. The CDR3 is 15 residues long. The germline gives CDR1 SQVTM, CDR2 ANQGSEA. Written as DNA, the CDR3 is TGCAGCTTCGCCGGGACAGAGTACATGAACACTGAAGCTTTCTTT. This gives the protein CSFAGTEYMNTEAFF.

This clonotype was detected only a few times. The chain couples TRBV5-1 to TRBJ1-3, with 8 bases matching TRBD1. V was pared by 1 base and J by 0 bases, with 9 bases of the junction left unmatched. Per the germline V gene, CDR1 is SGHRS and CDR2 is YFSETQ. This CDR3 comprises 18 residues. CDR3 amino acids: CASSLSPGQVYSGNTIYF. CDR3 bases: TGCGCCAGCAGCTTGTCCCCGGGACAGGTCTACTCTGGAAACACCATATATTTT.

This clonotype was seen a handful of times. V usage is TRBV7-3 and J usage is TRBJ2-1; weak D call: TRBD1 (6 bases). The V end lost 5 bases, the J end lost 1 base, and 9 bases lay between the germline ends. CDR3 length equals 14 residues. Germline-derived CDR1 and CDR2 are SGHTA and FQGTGA. CDR3 protein: CASSPTGSYNEQFF. The CDR3 coding sequence is TGTGCCAGCAGCCCCACAGGGTCCTACAATGAGCAGTTCTTC.

This clonotype was observed a few times. The V gene is TRBV28, the J gene TRBJ1-1; no reliable D call. V lost 1 base, J lost 1 base, and 10 bases lay in between. Germline values: CDR1 MDHEN, CDR2 SYDVKM. The length of the CDR3 is 15 residues. The CDR3 bases are TGTGCCAGCAGTTTATTTACCCCGGGGAACACTGAAGCTTTCTTT. Protein product: CASSLFTPGNTEAFF. The full variable domain, with the rest looked up from reference TRBV28 and TRBJ1-1, is DVKVTQSSRYLVKRTGEKVFLECVQDMDHENMFWYRQDPGLGLRLIYFSYDVKMKEKGDIPEGYSVSREKKERFSLILESASTNQTSMYLCASSLFTPGNTEAFFGQGTRLTVV.

The rearrangement joins TRBV18 to TRBJ2-7; 9 nucleotides align to TRBD2. V gave up 5 bases and J gave up 3 bases; unmatched junction bases: 5. Germline CDR1 and CDR2: KGHSH and LQKENI. CDR3 length: 14 amino acids. The CDR3 region is CASSSSGRSYEQYF. The CDR3 region has the DNA TGTGCCAGCTCATCCAGCGGGAGGAGCTACGAGCAGTACTTC.

This clonotype was detected ten times or more. The chain carries TRBV5-1 and TRBJ1-1; 9 nucleotides line up with TRBD1. CDR3 length equals 17 residues. J was trimmed by 8 bases and V by 6 bases; bases with no gene match: 20. The V gene's germline CDR1 is SGHRS and CDR2 YFSETQ. Here the CDR3 reads CASNLPGDRASPREAFF. CDR3 nucleotide sequence: TGCGCCAGCAACCTGCCGGGGGACAGGGCTTCTCCGCGCGAAGCTTTCTTT.